The sequence of this T cell receptor (beta chain) was determined in a study of identical twins. Regarding the study as a whole: Invariant cells of the MAIT and iNKT types might have partly distorted the zero-insertion analyses. A cross-sectional statistical analysis, not follow-up of the same donors, supported the conclusions. Memory repertoires showed no such pattern, whereas abundant cord blood beta clonotypes carried fewer insertions.

A few counts support this clonotype. The antigen remains unidentified. Germline values: CDR1 KGHDR, CDR2 SFDVKD. CDR3 length: 16 amino acids. The junction had 3 bases not matched to a gene; V was cut back by 5 bases and J by 4 bases. Unique molecular identifiers were present on cDNA, and template switching added a universal primer site. TCRdb re-analysed the 5' RACE reads in MiXCR, keeping a single row per CDR3 protein. The repertoire holds roughly 250,000 distinct CDR3 sequences, about 14% seen once, with 8.8% in the top ten. The genes are TRBV24-1 and TRBJ2-1, with 14 bases identical to TRBD2. The sequencing input was memory (CD45RO+) T cells sorted from blood. The TCR was taken from a woman aged 18-30 years in good health. The CDR3 sequence: CATSAGTSGSYNEQFF. CDR3 bases: TGTGCCACCAGTGCCGGGACTAGCGGGAGTTACAATGAGCAGTTCTTC.